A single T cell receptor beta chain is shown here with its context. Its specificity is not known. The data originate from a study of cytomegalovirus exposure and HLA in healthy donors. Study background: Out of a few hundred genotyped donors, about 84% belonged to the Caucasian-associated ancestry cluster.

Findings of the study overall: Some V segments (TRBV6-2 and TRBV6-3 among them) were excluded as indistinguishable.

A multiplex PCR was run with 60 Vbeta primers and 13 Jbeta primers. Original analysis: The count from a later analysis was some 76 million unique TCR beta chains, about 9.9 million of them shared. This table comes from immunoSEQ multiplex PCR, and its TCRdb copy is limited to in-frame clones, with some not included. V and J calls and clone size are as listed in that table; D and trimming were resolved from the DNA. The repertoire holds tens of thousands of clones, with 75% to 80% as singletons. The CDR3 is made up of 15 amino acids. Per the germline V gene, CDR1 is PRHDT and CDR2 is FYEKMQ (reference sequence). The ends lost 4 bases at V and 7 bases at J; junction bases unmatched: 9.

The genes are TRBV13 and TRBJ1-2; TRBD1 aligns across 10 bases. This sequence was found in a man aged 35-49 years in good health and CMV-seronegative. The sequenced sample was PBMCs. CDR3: CASSSRDRGLGGYTF. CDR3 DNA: TGTGCCAGCAGCTCCCGGGACAGGGGATTGGGTGGCTACACCTTC. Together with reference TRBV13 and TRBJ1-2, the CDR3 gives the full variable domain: AAGVIQSPRHLIKEKRETATLKCYPIPRHDTVYWYQQGPGQDPQFLISFYEKMQSDKGSIPDRFSAQQFSDYHSELNMSSLELGDSALYFCASSSRDRGLGGYTFGSGTRLTVV.